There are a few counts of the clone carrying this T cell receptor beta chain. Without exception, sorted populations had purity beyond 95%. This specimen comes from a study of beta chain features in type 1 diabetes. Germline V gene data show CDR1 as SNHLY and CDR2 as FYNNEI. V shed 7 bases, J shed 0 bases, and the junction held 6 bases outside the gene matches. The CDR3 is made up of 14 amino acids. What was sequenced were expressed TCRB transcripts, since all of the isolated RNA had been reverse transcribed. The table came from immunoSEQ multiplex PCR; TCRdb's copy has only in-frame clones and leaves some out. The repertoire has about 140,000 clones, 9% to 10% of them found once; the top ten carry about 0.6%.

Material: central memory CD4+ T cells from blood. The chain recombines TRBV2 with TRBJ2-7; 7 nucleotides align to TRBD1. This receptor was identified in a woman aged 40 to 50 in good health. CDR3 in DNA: TGTGCCAGCACCATGACAGGGCTCTCCTACGAGCAGTACTTC. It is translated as CASTMTGLSYEQYF.